This T cell receptor beta chain was retrieved from a study of identical twins (dated by TCRdb to the mid-2010s). About the investigation overall: To test whether fetal clonotypes persist, the study used deep sequencing on TCR alpha and beta repertoires from monozygotic twins, unrelated adults of various ages, and cord blood. Replicate twin experiments were performed at different times using different library preparation protocols to rule out contamination. Broad study findings and their caveats: Abundant cord blood beta clonotypes had fewer insertions, young adult naive repertoires showed a similar but weaker trend, and memory repertoires showed no such trend. Because the same donors could not be followed over many years, the conclusions depended on cross-sectional statistical analysis. A weaker excess of twin sharing was found in beta out-of-frame sequences because the signal-to-noise ratio was lowered by fewer shared sequences. Compared with coincidental sharing between unrelated individuals, out-of-frame TCR alpha sequences shared between twins had an excess of sequences with low generation probability. Recombination models systematically underestimated out-of-frame TCR alpha sharing in monozygotic twins but agreed with sharing between unrelated individuals. Zero-insertion analyses could be partly confounded by invariant T cells such as MAIT and iNKT, though diverse VJ usage argued against such confounding for most clonotypes.

A word on this clonotype: The antigen it recognizes is unknown. Qualities for individual bases were not recorded, and no much larger clone is one base off.

Preparation of the library involved 5' RACE. Sequencing instrument: Illumina HiSeq 2000. A universal primer binding site was introduced by template switching, and a unique molecular identifier was present in the final cDNA, enabling accurate counting of TCR cDNA molecules. Specific primers in the conserved constant-segment region were used to synthesize first-strand cDNA for TCR alpha and beta chains. To control for contamination, each cDNA library was double barcoded with a SMART-Mk sample barcode plus Illumina barcodes. Two successive PCR steps introduced TruSeq adapter sequences along with Illumina sample barcodes. TCR alpha and beta cDNA libraries were sequenced on the Illumina HiSeq platform with custom primers. The authors' pipeline ran thus. Raw reads were processed with MiGEC to extract unique molecular identifiers, and MiXCR was used to determine CDR3 positions. Recombination models were inferred per individual with the repgenHMM and IGoR tools using an EM algorithm. The tcR package in R was used for shared clonotype analysis, with sharing normalized by the product of cloneset sizes. To study raw recombination without the effects of thymic and clonal selection, out-of-frame nonproductive sequences were analyzed. TCRdb reworked the public reads: Q25 trimming with fastp, MiXCR clone assembly, productive beta chains retained. Each entry merges the rows of one CDR3 protein and shows their most common DNA and genes. The V and J calls reflect TCRdb's pipeline rather than the authors' work. This sample has hundreds of thousands of distinct CDR3 sequences in its table, and over 8.5% of those were observed once. The ten largest clones add up to around 0.98% of the sample.

Only healthy Caucasian donors were included. The twin cohort consisted of three pairs of female monozygotic twins, all aged roughly 18 to 30 years. The RNA used for TCR libraries was isolated from peripheral blood mononuclear cells. Separately, the same data were catalogued under a study of yellow fever vaccine responses in identical twins. The second study, in turn, reports: According to the authors, in identical twins the way T cells responded to vaccination appeared partly convergent and partly personalized. Focusing on identical twins, the study followed the T cell clones that responded to the vaccine, and did so with precision.

Sequencing was performed on PBMCs. The source is a woman younger than 30 in good health.

The sequence in DNA is TGTGCCAGCAGCTTAGGTGGCCCAGGGCCCACCGGGGAGCTGTTTTTT. Translated, this is CASSLGGPGPTGELFF. The V and J segments used are TRBV7-8 and TRBJ2-2; the D gene is possibly TRBD1, with 5 bases matching. CDR1 and CDR2, per the germline V gene, are SGHVS and FQNEAQ. The junction shows trimming of 1 base on V and 4 bases on J, plus 13 bases between the germline ends. Its CDR3 holds 16 amino acids, cysteine through phenylalanine. Of the read, only the CDR3 DNA is kept; its 48 bases are in frame from base 1.